Detailed here is one TCR beta chain. The data are from a study of T cells in tuberculosis. Time point defined: new active TB diagnosis, blood taken before or within 7 days of starting treatment. The CDR3 extends over 19 amino acids. The V gene end was trimmed by 1 base and the J gene end by 6 bases; junction bases not matched to a gene: 20. Germline V CDR1 and CDR2: SGHRS, YFSETQ. Libraries were prepared by immunoSEQ multiplex PCR; TCRdb keeps only in-frame clonotypes and omits some of them. The table includes 30,000 or so clones, 86% detected once. The material sequenced was PBMCs, taken at tuberculosis diagnosis. V gene TRBV5-1 combines with J gene TRBJ1-1, with 8 positions matching TRBD1. The TCR comes from an adult with tuberculosis. The CDR3 is CASSLRARGQGALSAEAFF. For the CDR3, the DNA is TGCGCCAGCAGCTTGCGGGCGCGCGGGCAGGGGGCTCTTTCTGCTGAAGCTTTCTTT.